The 15 T cell receptor beta chains presented below share a single source sample, sequenced in a study of molecular identifiers for immune sequencing clone quantification. TCRdb re-called the PCR reads through MiXCR, storing one row per CDR3 protein. The sample gives around 100,000 distinct CDR3 sequences, 36% of which show up once; around 3.8% is in the top ten. Sequencing input: naive CD8+ T cells from blood, with Jurkat cell RNA spiked in. Stated subset: FACS-sorted CD8+CD4-CCR7+CD45RA+ naive T cells. These receptors originate from a human donor in good health. Some libraries in this study had Jurkat cell RNA spiked in.

This clonotype was counted at least ten times. V and J are TRBV7-2 and TRBJ2-7; 10 bases agree with TRBD2. The CDR3 contains 14 residues. Germline V gene sequence: CDR1 SGHTA, CDR2 FQGNSA. The V gene end was trimmed by 5 bases and the J gene end by 4 bases; junction bases not matched to a gene: 5. The CDR3 protein is CASSPGAGGYEQYF. Here the CDR3 DNA reads TGTGCCAGCAGCCCCGGAGCGGGAGGGTACGAGCAGTACTTC. Together with reference TRBV7-2 and TRBJ2-7, the CDR3 gives the full variable domain: GAGVSQSPSNKVTEKGKDVELRCDPISGHTALYWYRQSLGQGLEFLIYFQGNSAPDKSGLPSDRFSAERTGGSVSTLTIQRTQQEDSAVYLCASSPGAGGYEQYFGPGTRLTVT.

Only one count was recorded for this clonotype. A clone one base away is much larger, so this may be a read error. The chain recombines TRBV28 with TRBJ2-3, with a tentative D call TRBD2 (5 bases). Germline lookup yields CDR1 MDHEN and CDR2 SYDVKM. The V end lost 9 bases, the J end lost 8 bases, and 15 bases lay between the germline ends. The CDR3 has 12 residues. For the CDR3, the DNA is TGTGCCAGAAGTCATGGAGGTGGTACGCAGTATTTT. Its protein is CARSHGGGTQYF.

Turning to this clonotype: This may arise from a read error, as a much more abundant clone is one base away. The chain uses TRBV25-1 and TRBJ1-1; 7 bases match TRBD1. The V gene end was trimmed by 1 base and the J gene end by 5 bases; junction bases not matched to a gene: 4. In germline, CDR1 is MGHDK, CDR2 SYGVNS. This CDR3 comprises 14 residues. CDR3 sequence reads: CASSESPTGTEAFF. For the CDR3, the DNA is TGTGCCAGCAGTGAATCCCCGACAGGGACTGAAGCTTTCTTT.

Remarks on this clonotype: A much larger clone differs from this one at a single base, so this may be a read error. The chain employs TRBV29-1 and TRBJ2-2; D tentatively fits TRBD1 or TRBD2 (5 bases each). The CDR3 contains 13 residues. Germline lookup yields CDR1 SQVTM and CDR2 ANQGSEA. As DNA, the CDR3 is TGCAGCGTTGTATGGGGGAGCACCGGGGAGCTGTTATTT. Its protein is CSVVWGSTGELLF.

As for this clonotype: One end of the junction is discordant with germline, which a read error may explain. This CDR3 is CAGSYRVGYGYTF. Here the CDR3 DNA reads TGTGCCGGCAGTTACAGGGTAGGGTATGGCTACACCTTC. The rearrangement links TRBV2 to TRBJ1-2; tentative D call: TRBD1 (6 bases). The CDR3 loop spans 13 amino acids. Germline V gives CDR1 SNHLY, CDR2 FYNNEI.

This clonotype was counted ten times or more. This chain uses TRBV28 with TRBJ1-5, with TRBD1 as a possible D gene (6 bases). The germline V gene encodes CDR1 MDHEN and CDR2 SYDVKM. V was clipped by 5 bases and J by 0 bases, with 14 bases between them. This CDR3 is built from 16 residues. In DNA form, the CDR3 reads TGTGCCAGCAGTGCCAGGACAGCCCTTAGCAATCAGCCCCAGCATTTT. It translates to CASSARTALSNQPQHF.

The V gene is TRBV25-1, the J gene TRBJ2-7; no clear D. Trimming left V 5 bases short and J 3 bases short, with 8 bases between. The germline V gene has CDR1 MGHDK and CDR2 SYGVNS. This CDR3 has 12 residues. The CDR3 DNA reads as TGTGCCAGCAGTTGGAGCGACTACGAGCAGTACTTC. It yields the protein CASSWSDYEQYF.

This clonotype is a singleton in its sample. A much larger clone lies a single base off, so this may be a read error. The chain carries TRBV7-6 and TRBJ1-4; D might be TRBD1 (5 bases). V lost 3 bases and J lost 4, with 15 bases in between. The germline CDR1 and CDR2 sequences are SGHVS and FNYEAQ. The CDR3 spans 16 residues. The CDR3 sequence: CASSFPRDANNEKLFF. Written as DNA, the CDR3 is TGTGCCAGCAGCTTCCCCAGGGACGCAAATAATGAAAAACTGTTTTTT.

V gene TRBV10-2 combines with J gene TRBJ2-3; no clear D gene. The CDR3 consists of 13 residues. Trimming removed 2 bases at V and 2 bases at J, with 5 bases between. Looked up from germline, CDR1 is WSHSY and CDR2 is SAAADI. CDR3 loop: CASSEGYTDTQYF. The DNA of the CDR3 is TGCGCCAGCAGTGAGGGCTACACAGATACGCAGTATTTT.

This clonotype was observed at least ten times. This rearrangement joins TRBV29-1 to TRBJ2-3; 8 bases map to TRBD1. The CDR3 is made up of 16 amino acids. CDR1 is SQVTM and CDR2 is ANQGSEA in the germline V gene. With V trimmed by 3 bases and J by 3 bases, 11 bases remained unmatched. CDR3 protein: CSVDGYRGALTDTQYF. In DNA, the CDR3 is TGCAGCGTTGACGGGTACAGGGGGGCTCTAACAGATACGCAGTATTTT.

This clonotype was picked up many times. The chain couples TRBV19 to TRBJ1-4; D is possibly TRBD1 (5 bases). Trimming removed 3 bases from V and 7 bases from J, with 18 bases in between. The CDR3 length is 16 residues. The germline V gene encodes CDR1 LNHDA and CDR2 SQIVND (reference sequence). The CDR3 DNA follows: TGTGCCAGTAGTATGTTCGTCAAACCGAGGGGTGAAAAACTGTTTTTT. As protein: CASSMFVKPRGEKLFF.

The chain combines TRBV4-3 with TRBJ1-4, with D tentatively TRBD1 (5 bases). CDR1 LGHNA and CDR2 YSLEER come from the germline V gene. The germline V and J ends were trimmed by 4 bases and 2 bases, with 11 bases remaining between them. The CDR3 extends over 15 amino acids. For the CDR3, the DNA is TGCGCCAGCAGCCCCTGGGACCGTACTAATGAAAAACTGTTTTTT. Amino acid sequence: CASSPWDRTNEKLFF.

On this clonotype itself: Because the CDR3 is missing its conserved closing phenylalanine or tryptophan, this is likely a read error. The rearrangement uses TRBV29-1 and TRBJ2-5, with 13 bases aligning to TRBD2. The DNA end is a closer match to TRBJ2-1, so the J assignment may be wrong. This CDR3 has 15 amino acids. Looked up from germline, CDR1 is SQVTM and CDR2 is ANQGSEA. In DNA form, the CDR3 reads TGCAGCGCTGAGGGGACTAGCGGGACAAGAGAGACCCAGTTCATC. It yields the protein CSAEGTSGTRETQFI.

This clonotype has more than one count but fewer than ten. The chain links TRBV7-2 to TRBJ2-7; 9 bases are shared with TRBD2. In germline, CDR1 is SGHTA, CDR2 FQGNSA. The CDR3 is made up of 15 amino acids. J lost 4 bases, V lost 1 base, and 5 bases had no gene match. This chain's CDR3 is CASSLGSGRRYEQYF. Here the CDR3 DNA reads TGTGCCAGCAGCTTAGGCAGCGGGAGGCGGTACGAGCAGTACTTC.

Regarding this clonotype: No conserved phenylalanine or tryptophan ends this CDR3, so it is likely a read error. The gene calls are TRBV6-2 or TRBV6-3 and TRBJ2-7; unclear D gene. The CDR3 covers 13 residues. Trimming cost V 7 bases and J 0 bases, with 10 bases left between them. Germline CDR1 is MNHEY and CDR2 is SVGEGT. CDR3 sequence: CASTRRPSYEQYY. The CDR3 DNA follows: TGTGCCAGCACTCGACGGCCCTCCTACGAGCAGTACTAC.